This T cell receptor (beta chain) came from a study of CD8+ T cells in alopecia areata. Study outcomes and limitations: Lesional scalp, notably in alopecia totalis/universalis, had clonality above that of normal scalp.

Following RNA extraction, reverse transcription yielded cDNA that acted as the sequencing template. Profiled with immunoSEQ multiplex PCR; TCRdb holds only in-frame clones, not every one. The table lists 200,000 to 250,000 clones, around three fifths of them singletons. The CDR3 contains 13 residues. V gave up 4 bases and J gave up 4 bases, with 10 bases separating them. Germline V lookup: CDR1 MNHEY, CDR2 SVGAGI. This clone has a handful of counts. Its antigen remains unknown. Treatment noted: oral pan-JAK inhibitor, 5-10 mg twice daily. The investigators collected lesional scalp punch biopsies and peripheral blood from alopecia areata patients.

The gene calls are TRBV6-5 and TRBJ2-5; D is unresolved. The specimen comprised CD4+ T cells sorted from blood, sampled at week 4, from a patient treated with tofacitinib. This clonotype originated in a human donor with alopecia areata. This CDR3 reads CASSSEAGETQYF. The CDR3 bases are TGTGCCAGCAGTTCAGAGGCTGGAGAGACCCAGTACTTC.